These T cell receptor beta chains were read from a single sample in a study of T cell responses to AZD1222 COVID-19 vaccine. TCRdb's copy holds only in-frame clones and misses some; the assay was immunoSEQ multiplex PCR. The data show some 74,000 clones, with around 84% seen just once and less than 25% held by the top ten. Sequenced here: peripheral blood, sampled on day 0 of AZD1222 vaccination. Source of these receptors: an adult in good health. Both conserved end residues are part of each CDR3. Fields, in order: V gene, J gene, clone size, CDR3 protein. Not every row has a clone size; where given, it reads once, few, many or a size class.

V: TRBV28; J: TRBJ1-1; size: NA; CDR3: CASFSAGLNTEAFF
V: TRBV7-8; J: TRBJ1-1; size: NA; CDR3: CASSLTGEVNTEAFF
V: TRBV7-8; J: TRBJ1-2; size: few; CDR3: CASSLAYTGERPNGYTF
V: TRBV11-2; J: TRBJ2-3; size: NA; CDR3: CASSEWGSTDTQYF
V: TRBV6-1; J: TRBJ1-1; size: NA; CDR3: CASSEDFSAPEAFF
V: TRBV6-5; J: TRBJ1-2; size: NA; CDR3: CASSYRGAQSGGYTF
V: TRBV2; J: TRBJ1-2; size: NA; CDR3: CASSGGNSLGANYGYTF
V: TRBV7-9; J: TRBJ2-2; size: NA; CDR3: CASSFGQGNGELFF
V: TRBV28; J: TRBJ1-6; size: NA; CDR3: CASSPGTGDNSPLHF
V: TRBV6-5; J: TRBJ2-1; size: NA; CDR3: CASITLAGVISEQFF
V: TRBV4-1; J: TRBJ2-4; size: few; CDR3: CASSRSGTSGGGTKNIQYF
V: TRBV19; J: TRBJ1-4; size: NA; CDR3: CASKPIATNEKLFF
V: TRBV12-3/TRBV12-4; J: TRBJ2-1; size: NA; CDR3: CASSSAPGPEQFF
V: TRBV9; J: TRBJ2-2; size: NA; CDR3: CASSVVSGGTGELFF
V: TRBV5-1; J: TRBJ2-2; size: NA; CDR3: CASSLGGQGTPLGELFF
V: TRBV9; J: TRBJ2-2; size: NA; CDR3: CASSAQSGTGRAGELFF